The 17 T cell receptor beta chains below were found in one sample sequenced in a study of T cells in Graves' hyperthyroidism and ophthalmopathy. RNA transcripts served as the template for amplifying TCR beta CDR3 regions. Primed by the HTBI set, a first-round RT-PCR was run on the TCR CDR3. TCRdb reprocessed the multiplex PCR reads with MiXCR, giving one entry per CDR3 protein. The table records 350,000 or so distinct CDR3 sequences, around 20% of them present only once. The specimen was blood. The receptors were gathered from a woman aged 45-60 years with Graves' hyperthyroidism.

This clonotype was seen repeatedly, ten times or more. The chain joins TRBV28 to TRBJ1-5; 7 nucleotides agree with TRBD1. V lost 7 bases to trimming and J lost 4 bases; unmatched junction nucleotides: 10. Germline CDR1 MDHEN, CDR2 SYDVKM. This CDR3 contains 15 residues. CDR3 DNA sequence: TGTGCCAGCATTTTCCGGGACAGAACAAATCAGCCCCAGCATTTT. Protein product: CASIFRDRTNQPQHF.

The rearrangement joins TRBV5-6 to TRBJ1-2, with TRBD1 matching over 7 bases. V lost 1 base and J lost 8; bases outside the gene matches: 8. The germline V gene has CDR1 SGHDT and CDR2 YYEEEE. The CDR3 is 14 amino acids. The CDR3 region has the DNA TGTGCCAGCAGCTTGCCAGGGGGTGTAGGCGGCTACACCTTC. This gives the protein CASSLPGGVGGYTF.

This clonotype occurred many times. The rearrangement uses TRBV6-5 and TRBJ1-1; D is perhaps TRBD1 (5 bases). CDR1 is MNHEY, CDR2 SVGAGI, per germline. The CDR3 has 19 residues. Trimming cost V 0 bases and J 0 bases, with 20 bases left between them. CDR3 nucleotides: TGTGCCAGCAGTTACTCGGCGGGGCGTGGTCGGCATCTGAACACTGAAGCTTTCTTT. Encoded protein: CASSYSAGRGRHLNTEAFF.

Ten or more counts support this clonotype. This chain links TRBV12-3 or TRBV12-4 with TRBJ2-7, with D possibly TRBD1 on 5 matching bases. The CDR3 extends over 12 amino acids. The V and J ends lost 5 bases and 5 bases respectively, with 10 bases between them. The CDR3 loop reads CASSVQGDEQYF. The CDR3 coding sequence is TGTGCCAGCAGTGTGCAGGGCGACGAGCAGTACTTC.

This rearrangement joins TRBV19 to TRBJ1-1; TRBD1 might be the D (5 bases). This CDR3 spans 11 amino acids. The V end lost 7 bases, the J end lost 11 bases, and 14 bases lay between the germline ends. The germline CDR1 and CDR2 sequences are LNHDA and SQIVND (reference sequence). The chain's CDR3 is CASTRGARAFF. CDR3 nucleotides: TGTGCCAGTACCCGAGGGGCTCGGGCTTTCTTT.

The V call is TRBV19, the J call TRBJ2-5; 7 positions match TRBD1. The CDR3 is made up of 14 amino acids. V shed 3 bases, J shed 2 bases, and the junction held 3 bases outside the gene matches. Germline V gene data show CDR1 as LNHDA and CDR2 as SQIVND (reference sequence). CDR3 sequence (DNA): TGTGCCAGTAGTATGGGCAGGGGGCAAGAGACCCAGTACTTC. Translated, it gives CASSMGRGQETQYF.

This clonotype was seen ten or more times. The V and J genes are TRBV20-1 and TRBJ2-5; possibly TRBD1 or TRBD2 for D (5 bases each). V gave up 0 bases and J gave up 4 bases, with 12 bases separating them. Germline V gene lookup returns CDR1 DFQATT and CDR2 SNEGSKA (reference sequence). The CDR3 length is 14 residues. CDR3 amino acids: CSARDRDPGETQYF. DNA for the CDR3: TGCAGTGCTAGAGATCGGGACCCAGGAGAGACCCAGTACTTC.

The chain uses TRBV25-1 and TRBJ2-7, with 10 bases aligning to TRBD2. With 7 bases clipped from V and 4 bases from J, the junction kept 7 bases outside the gene matches. CDR1 is MGHDK and CDR2 is SYGVNS in the germline V gene. This CDR3 has 14 residues. Here the CDR3 reads CASKRLAGEYEQYF. As DNA, the CDR3 is TGTGCCAGCAAAAGGCTAGCGGGAGAGTACGAGCAGTACTTC.

This rearrangement joins TRBV27 to TRBJ1-2; 8 positions agree with TRBD1. The CDR3 is 17 amino acids. With V trimmed by 3 bases and J by 2 bases, 11 bases remained unmatched. Per germline, CDR1 MNHEY and CDR2 SMNVEV (reference sequence). The DNA of the CDR3 is TGTGCCAGCAGTTTGCGGGGACAGGCTGTTAGGAACTATGGCTACACCTTC. Translating it yields CASSLRGQAVRNYGYTF.

This clonotype was recorded at least ten times. V usage is TRBV6-1 and J usage is TRBJ1-2; D gene uncertain. V was cut by 3 bases and J by 1 base, with 9 bases left in between. Germline V CDR1 and CDR2: MNHNS, SASEGT. CDR3 length equals 14 residues. The CDR3 DNA reads TGTGCCAGCAGTGATCCGGGGATTAACTATGGCTACACCTTC. Residues: CASSDPGINYGYTF.

This clonotype showed up just a few times. The gene calls are TRBV7-2 and TRBJ1-1, with D uncertain. The length of the CDR3 is 13 residues. V was clipped by 4 bases and J by 0 bases, with 6 bases between them. Per the germline V gene, CDR1 is SGHTA and CDR2 is FQGNSA. CDR3 sequence: CASSSFLNTEAFF. The CDR3 coding sequence is TGTGCCAGCAGCTCGTTTCTGAACACTGAAGCTTTCTTT.

The chain is built from TRBV6-2 or TRBV6-3 and TRBJ2-1, with TRBD2 matching 11 bases. Trimming took 7 bases from V and 7 from J; bases not matched to a gene: 6. This CDR3 spans 14 amino acids. The germline V gene has CDR1 MNHEY and CDR2 SVGEGT. The CDR3 is CASISGGAWNEQFF. The CDR3 DNA follows: TGTGCCAGCATTAGCGGGGGGGCCTGGAATGAGCAGTTCTTC.

This rearrangement joins TRBV27 to TRBJ1-2, with a weak D call TRBD1 (5 bases). V was cut by 2 bases and J by 6 bases, with 10 bases left in between. Germline CDR1 MNHEY, CDR2 SMNVEV (reference sequence). The CDR3 is made up of 13 amino acids. The CDR3 here is CASSLRGSDGYTF. The CDR3 DNA sequence: TGTGCCAGCAGTTTAAGGGGTAGCGATGGCTACACCTTC.

This chain uses TRBV6-2 or TRBV6-3 with TRBJ2-7; 12 positions match TRBD2. The V segment lost 5 bases and the J segment 3 bases; nucleotides outside the gene matches: 11. The V gene's germline CDR1 is MNHEY and CDR2 SVGEGT. The CDR3 spans 17 residues. This CDR3 reads CASSVKTSGSGFYEQYF. CDR3 DNA sequence: TGTGCCAGCAGTGTGAAGACTAGCGGGAGTGGCTTCTACGAGCAGTACTTC.

This clonotype was seen at least ten times. J is TRBJ2-7 and V is TRBV3-1, with TRBD2 matching 7 bases. There are 14 residues in the CDR3. Looked up from germline, CDR1 is LGHDT and CDR2 is YNNKEL (reference sequence). Trimming cost V 0 bases and J 4 bases; bases outside gene matches: 3. The CDR3 DNA reads as TGTGCCAGCAGCCAAGATCAGCGGGAATACGAGCAGTACTTC. As protein: CASSQDQREYEQYF.

This clonotype was found many times. The J gene is TRBJ2-5, the V gene TRBV7-9; 10 bases agree with TRBD1. Germline V gene data show CDR1 as SEHNR and CDR2 as FQNEAQ (reference sequence). The V segment lost 10 bases and the J segment 4 bases; nucleotides outside the gene matches: 6. The CDR3 runs to 13 residues. In DNA, the CDR3 is TGTGCCATCGGGGACAGGGGTCGAGAGACCCAGTACTTC. Translated, it gives CAIGDRGRETQYF.

V usage is TRBV27 and J usage is TRBJ2-3; D is ambiguous. The ends were cut back, 3 bases at V and 7 bases at J, with 14 bases in the middle. In germline, CDR1 is MNHEY, CDR2 SMNVEV (reference sequence). This CDR3 contains 14 residues. The chain's CDR3 is CASSFSRWIHTQYF. In DNA, the CDR3 is TGTGCCAGCAGTTTTTCCAGGTGGATACATACGCAGTATTTT.